Listed below are T cell receptor beta chains from one sample, sequenced in a study of T cell responses to AZD1222 COVID-19 vaccine. This table comes from immunoSEQ multiplex PCR, and its TCRdb copy is limited to in-frame clones, with some not included. Of about 120,000 clones in the sample, roughly 92% are singletons; the top ten hold 1.7%. Sequencing used peripheral blood, obtained on day 0 of AZD1222 vaccination. All receptors derive from an adult in good health. Each CDR3 is given with its conserved first and last residue. A D gene is named only where the DNA matches it firmly. The size of a clone is reported for some rows only, either as once, few or many, or as a class for expanded clones.

size: .
V: TRBV14
D: TRBD2
length: 15
J: TRBJ2-3
CDR3: CASSHGGGSTDTQYF
DNA: TGTGCCAGCAGCCATGGGGGAGGGTCCACAGATACGCAGTATTTT

size: .
V: TRBV10-3
D: TRBD2
length: 12
J: TRBJ2-7
CDR3: CATGGGTYEQYF
DNA: TGTGCCACCGGGGGAGGGACCTACGAGCAGTACTTC

size: .
V: TRBV10-3
D: .
length: 15
J: TRBJ1-2
CDR3: CAIRITQGRDYGYTF
DNA: TGTGCCATCAGGATAACGCAGGGGCGCGACTATGGCTACACCTTC

size: .
V: TRBV6-2/TRBV6-3
D: .
length: 15
J: TRBJ1-5
CDR3: CASSYWGVGNQPQHF
DNA: TGTGCCAGCAGTTACTGGGGAGTGGGCAATCAGCCCCAGCATTTT

size: .
V: TRBV5-1
D: .
length: 14
J: TRBJ1-1
CDR3: CASSFRGRDTEAFF
DNA: TGCGCCAGCAGCTTCCGGGGAAGGGACACTGAAGCTTTCTTT

size: .
V: TRBV9
D: .
length: 14
J: TRBJ2-3
CDR3: CASSATTVTDTQYF
DNA: TGTGCCAGCAGCGCGACGACCGTCACAGATACGCAGTATTTT

size: .
V: TRBV4-2
D: TRBD2
length: 16
J: TRBJ2-2
CDR3: CASSQELAVDTGELFF
DNA: TGTGCCAGCAGCCAAGAACTAGCGGTCGACACCGGGGAGCTGTTTTTT

size: .
V: TRBV6-5
D: TRBD2
length: 14
J: TRBJ2-1
CDR3: CASSRTSGAGEQFF
DNA: TGTGCCAGCAGTCGGACTAGCGGGGCGGGTGAGCAGTTCTTC

size: .
V: TRBV5-1
D: .
length: 13
J: TRBJ1-4
CDR3: CASSLGGLEKLFF
DNA: TGCGCCAGCAGCTTGGGGGGGCTTGAAAAACTGTTTTTT

size: .
V: TRBV7-7
D: .
length: 15
J: TRBJ2-1
CDR3: CASSQNSGKNNEQFF
DNA: TGTGCTAGCAGCCAAAATAGCGGCAAAAACAATGAGCAGTTCTTC

size: .
V: TRBV30
D: .
length: 13
J: TRBJ1-5
CDR3: CAWSATRPQPQHF
DNA: TGTGCCTGGAGTGCCACGAGGCCTCAGCCCCAGCATTTT

size: .
V: TRBV2
D: .
length: 15
J: TRBJ2-2
CDR3: CASSEAGARTGELFF
DNA: TGTGCCAGCAGTGAAGCGGGGGCGAGGACCGGGGAGCTGTTTTTT

size: .
V: TRBV2
D: TRBD1
length: 14
J: TRBJ1-2
CDR3: CASAQDRGNYGYTF
DNA: TGTGCCAGCGCTCAGGACAGGGGGAACTATGGCTACACCTTC

size: .
V: TRBV18
D: TRBD2
length: 15
J: TRBJ2-1
CDR3: CASSPGTSENNEQFF
DNA: TGTGCCAGCTCACCCGGGACTAGCGAGAACAATGAGCAGTTCTTC

size: .
V: TRBV5-1
D: .
length: 13
J: TRBJ2-2
CDR3: CASSAGDGGELFF
DNA: TGCGCCAGCAGTGCAGGGGACGGAGGGGAGCTGTTTTTT

size: once
V: TRBV7-2
D: .
length: 13
J: TRBJ2-5
CDR3: CASSLWAGETQYF
DNA: TGTGCCAGCAGCTTATGGGCCGGGGAGACCCAGTACTTC

size: .
V: TRBV30
D: .
length: 14
J: TRBJ1-5
CDR3: CAWGAGHGNQPQHF
DNA: TGTGCCTGGGGGGCGGGTCATGGGAATCAGCCCCAGCATTTT

size: .
V: TRBV6-1
D: TRBD1
length: 13
J: TRBJ1-2
CDR3: CASSDPGQGGYTF
DNA: TGTGCCAGCAGTGACCCCGGACAGGGGGGCTACACCTTC

size: .
V: TRBV7-9
D: .
length: 11
J: TRBJ2-5
CDR3: CASSSEETQYF
DNA: TGTGCCAGCAGCTCGGAAGAGACCCAGTACTTC

size: .
V: TRBV6-5
D: TRBD1
length: 14
J: TRBJ1-6
CDR3: CASSPRDSNSPLHF
DNA: TGTGCCAGCAGTCCCCGGGACAGCAATTCACCCCTCCACTTT

size: .
V: TRBV12-3/TRBV12-4
D: .
length: 12
J: TRBJ1-2
CDR3: CASSLAMRGYTF
DNA: TGTGCCAGCAGTTTAGCTATGCGGGGCTACACCTTC

size: .
V: TRBV19
D: TRBD1
length: 14
J: TRBJ2-1
CDR3: CASSGDPGGNEQFF
DNA: TGTGCCAGTAGTGGGGATCCAGGGGGAAATGAGCAGTTCTTC

size: .
V: TRBV6-6
D: TRBD1
length: 13
J: TRBJ1-1
CDR3: CASSYPDRTEAFF
DNA: TGTGCCAGCAGTTACCCGGACAGGACTGAAGCTTTCTTT

size: .
V: TRBV11-2
D: .
length: 16
J: TRBJ2-3
CDR3: CASSLTSGHGTDTQYF
DNA: TGTGCCAGCAGCTTAACGTCGGGACACGGCACAGATACGCAGTATTTT

size: .
V: TRBV21-1
D: .
length: 16
J: TRBJ2-1
CDR3: CASSKVRDPSPDEQFF
DNA: TGTGCCAGCAGCAAAGTGCGGGACCCCTCACCCGATGAGCAGTTCTTC

size: .
V: TRBV3-1/TRBV3-2
D: .
length: 15
J: TRBJ1-5
CDR3: CASSQGVDSNQPQHF
DNA: TGTGCCAGCAGCCAAGGGGTGGATAGCAATCAGCCCCAGCATTTT

size: few
V: TRBV18
D: TRBD2
length: 14
J: TRBJ2-3
CDR3: CASGPSGSTDTQYF
DNA: TGTGCCAGCGGCCCTAGCGGGAGCACAGATACGCAGTATTTT

size: .
V: TRBV6-5
D: .
length: 15
J: TRBJ1-1
CDR3: CASSYSQTMNTEAFF
DNA: TGTGCCAGCAGTTACTCCCAGACCATGAACACTGAAGCTTTCTTT

size: .
V: TRBV3-1/TRBV3-2
D: TRBD2
length: 17
J: TRBJ2-5
CDR3: CASSQVTGLAGSETQYF
DNA: TGTGCCAGCAGCCAAGTAACCGGACTAGCGGGTAGTGAGACCCAGTACTTC

size: .
V: TRBV7-8
D: .
length: 15
J: TRBJ2-5
CDR3: CASSLGWGAQETQYF
DNA: TGTGCCAGCAGCTTAGGGTGGGGGGCTCAAGAGACCCAGTACTTC

size: .
V: TRBV6-2/TRBV6-3
D: TRBD1
length: 19
J: TRBJ2-3
CDR3: CASSYLTGLSGQRTDTQYF
DNA: TGTGCCAGCAGTTACCTGACAGGGCTGTCGGGGCAACGCACAGATACGCAGTATTTT

size: .
V: TRBV9
D: TRBD1
length: 17
J: TRBJ1-1
CDR3: CASSEWTGPTFVTEAFF
DNA: TGTGCCAGCAGCGAGTGGACAGGGCCAACCTTTGTCACTGAAGCTTTCTTT

size: .
V: TRBV24-1
D: .
length: 12
J: TRBJ1-2
CDR3: CATRNPAGGYTF
DNA: TGTGCCACGCGTAATCCGGCAGGTGGCTACACCTTC

size: .
V: TRBV5-1
D: .
length: 15
J: TRBJ1-1
CDR3: CASSLDSNLNTEAFF
DNA: TGCGCCAGCAGCTTGGATAGCAACCTGAACACTGAAGCTTTCTTT

size: .
V: TRBV3-1/TRBV3-2
D: .
length: 14
J: TRBJ2-7
CDR3: CASSQGLGGYEQYF
DNA: TGTGCCAGCAGCCAAGGGTTGGGAGGCTACGAGCAGTACTTC

size: .
V: TRBV6-5
D: .
length: 15
J: TRBJ1-2
CDR3: CASSPSGSLNYGYTF
DNA: TGTGCCAGCAGTCCTTCGGGCAGCCTTAACTATGGCTACACCTTC

size: .
V: TRBV18
D: TRBD1
length: 14
J: TRBJ1-2
CDR3: CASSPPGQGYGYTF
DNA: TGTGCCAGCTCACCACCGGGACAGGGATATGGCTACACCTTC

size: .
V: TRBV14
D: TRBD1
length: 15
J: TRBJ2-1
CDR3: CASSQGTGVVNEQFF
DNA: TGTGCCAGCAGCCAAGGGACAGGAGTCGTTAATGAGCAGTTCTTC

size: .
V: TRBV3-1/TRBV3-2
D: .
length: 15
J: TRBJ2-5
CDR3: CASSPRAVSAETQYF
DNA: TGTGCCAGCAGCCCCCGCGCGGTGAGTGCAGAGACCCAGTACTTC

size: .
V: TRBV10-3
D: .
length: 16
J: TRBJ2-2
CDR3: CAISESRASDTGELFF
DNA: TGTGCCATCAGTGAGTCAAGGGCATCGGACACCGGGGAGCTGTTTTTT

size: .
V: TRBV30
D: TRBD1
length: 15
J: TRBJ1-3
CDR3: CAWSRQGAHGNTIYF
DNA: TGTGCCTGGAGCAGACAGGGGGCGCATGGAAACACCATATATTTT